These T cell receptor beta chains were read from a single sample in a study of T cell responses to AZD1222 COVID-19 vaccine. Sequenced by immunoSEQ multiplex PCR; TCRdb stores in-frame clones only, minus some. This table has some 160,000 clones, more than 90% appearing once. The specimen comprised peripheral blood, sampled on day 0 of AZD1222 vaccination. These receptors came from an adult in good health. The CDR3 runs from the conserved cysteine through the conserved F or W. A D gene is named only where the DNA matches it firmly. Rows may omit the clone size; those that give it use once, few, many or a size class.

V	J	size	D	CDR3	DNA
TRBV20-1	TRBJ1-5	.	.	CSASGRDWNQPQHF	TGCAGTGCTAGTGGCAGGGACTGGAATCAGCCCCAGCATTTT
TRBV25-1	TRBJ1-6	once	.	CASSEHGNSPLHF	TGTGCCAGCAGTGAACACGGGAACTCACCCCTCCACTTT
TRBV19	TRBJ2-5	.	.	CASSSPQGRETQYF	TGTGCCAGTAGTAGCCCCCAGGGGCGAGAGACCCAGTACTTC
TRBV5-1	TRBJ1-2	once	.	CASSANAGVFGYTF	TGCGCCAGCAGCGCAAATGCAGGGGTGTTTGGCTACACCTTC
TRBV3-1/TRBV3-2	TRBJ2-1	.	TRBD1	CASSQRVPGQGLNEQFF	TGTGCCAGCAGCCAAAGGGTCCCGGGACAGGGCCTAAATGAGCAGTTCTTC
TRBV18	TRBJ2-7	.	.	CASSPGMSSYEQYF	TGTGCCAGCTCACCCGGGATGAGCTCCTACGAGCAGTACTTC
TRBV2	TRBJ1-6	.	TRBD1	CASRIGTGVNSPLHF	TGTGCCAGCAGGATCGGGACAGGGGTGAATTCACCCCTCCACTTT
TRBV12-3/TRBV12-4	TRBJ1-2	.	.	CASSPLGRVSYTF	TGTGCCAGCAGCCCCTTGGGAAGGGTGAGCTACACCTTC
TRBV6-5	TRBJ2-2	.	.	CASSLQGGELFF	TGTGCCAGCAGTTTACAGGGAGGGGAGCTGTTTTTT
TRBV12-3/TRBV12-4	TRBJ1-1	few	.	CASSSPSNTEAFF	TGTGCCAGCAGTTCCCCCTCGAACACTGAAGCTTTCTTT
TRBV10-2	TRBJ2-2	.	.	CASRWNTGELFF	TGCGCCAGCAGATGGAACACCGGGGAGCTGTTTTTT
TRBV9	TRBJ2-5	.	TRBD2	CASSVTAGGPWETQYF	TGTGCCAGCAGCGTTACAGCGGGGGGGCCTTGGGAGACCCAGTACTTC
TRBV9	TRBJ2-1	.	TRBD2	CASSVGVAGVMQFF	TGTGCCAGCAGCGTAGGTGTAGCGGGGGTGATGCAGTTCTTC
TRBV7-2	TRBJ2-3	.	TRBD2	CASRQGLTPADTQYF	TGTGCCAGCAGGCAGGGACTAACCCCAGCAGATACGCAGTATTTT
TRBV6-2/TRBV6-3	TRBJ1-2	.	TRBD1	CASSLTGTGFGYTF	TGTGCCAGCAGTTTAACCGGGACAGGGTTTGGCTACACCTTC
TRBV30	TRBJ1-1	.	.	CAWTPRRNTEAFF	TGTGCCTGGACCCCCAGACGAAACACTGAAGCTTTCTTT
TRBV3-1/TRBV3-2	TRBJ2-7	.	.	CASRRRGCRGPSFYEQYF	TGTGCCAGCAGGCGACGGGGGTGTCGGGGGCCTTCTTTTTACGAGCAGTACTTC
TRBV7-9	TRBJ2-5	.	.	CASSLTQGHQETQYF	TGTGCCAGCAGCTTAACGCAGGGGCACCAAGAGACCCAGTACTTC
TRBV27	TRBJ2-2	.	.	CASSWTRHQANTGELFF	TGTGCCAGCAGTTGGACCCGCCACCAAGCGAACACCGGGGAGCTGTTTTTT
TRBV14	TRBJ2-5	.	TRBD2	CASSQDLGRVQETQYF	TGTGCCAGCAGCCAAGATCTTGGGAGGGTTCAAGAGACCCAGTACTTC
TRBV10-1	TRBJ2-2	.	TRBD1	CASGDRDTGELFF	TGCGCCAGCGGGGACAGGGATACCGGGGAGCTGTTTTTT
TRBV2	TRBJ2-7	.	TRBD1	CASSYTGGAEDEQYF	TGTGCCAGCAGCTACACAGGGGGCGCAGAAGACGAGCAGTACTTC
TRBV18	TRBJ2-5	.	TRBD2	CASSQLGTSDQETQYF	TGTGCCAGCTCTCAACTGGGGACTAGCGACCAAGAGACCCAGTACTTC
TRBV5-1	TRBJ2-3	.	.	CASSLGTKSTDTQYF	TGCGCCAGCAGCTTAGGGACGAAGAGCACAGATACGCAGTATTTT
TRBV29-1	TRBJ2-1	.	.	CSVAGRWANNEQFF	TGCAGCGTAGCAGGGAGGTGGGCAAACAATGAGCAGTTCTTC
TRBV6-5	TRBJ1-4	.	.	CATTSRDITNEQLFF	TGTGCCACAACCTCCAGGGACATAACTAATGAACAACTGTTTTTT
TRBV20-1	TRBJ2-5	.	.	CSGLQETQYF	TGCAGTGGACTACAAGAGACCCAGTACTTC
TRBV7-9	TRBJ1-1	.	.	CASSLMWGLGGTEAFF	TGTGCCAGCAGCTTAATGTGGGGCCTAGGGGGCACTGAAGCTTTCTTT
TRBV15	TRBJ1-2	.	.	CATSRDLAGEGYTF	TGTGCCACCAGCAGAGATCTTGCCGGGGAGGGCTACACCTTC
TRBV6-6	TRBJ1-3	.	.	CASSYLASGNTIYF	TGTGCCAGCAGTTACCTCGCTTCTGGAAACACCATATATTTT
TRBV5-1	TRBJ1-1	.	.	CASSAVGGNTEAFF	TGCGCCAGCAGCGCGGTCGGGGGCAACACTGAAGCTTTCTTT
TRBV5-5	TRBJ1-2	.	.	CASSLVEGKNNYGYTF	TGTGCCAGCAGCTTGGTGGAGGGAAAAAATAACTATGGCTACACCTTC